A selection of T cell receptor beta chains follows, all from one sample in a study of STAT3 mutations in large granular lymphocyte leukemia. Only in-frame clones appear in the TCRdb table, and some are missing; sequencing was by immunoSEQ multiplex PCR. This table holds about 12,000 clones, roughly 80% found once. Source material: peripheral blood mononuclear cells. All receptors come from a man between 60 and 75 years old with T-cell large granular lymphocyte leukemia. Some clones in this sample may be carry-over from other donors' samples. The CDR3 runs from the conserved cysteine through the conserved F or W. Each record gives: clone size, D gene, J gene, V gene, CDR3 protein, CDR3 DNA. D genes are given only for firm matches. Clone size is given for some rows only: seen once, a few or many times, or a class if the clone is expanded.

>.|.|TRBJ2-1|TRBV7-3
CASSPDSSGVEQFF
TGTGCCAGCAGCCCGGATTCCAGTGGGGTGGAGCAGTTCTTC
>.|TRBD2|TRBJ2-3|TRBV18
CASSPSVGTSGTVTQYF
TGTGCCAGCTCACCATCAGTCGGGACTAGCGGGACGGTTACGCAGTATTTT
>.|.|TRBJ1-1|TRBV9
CASSPSGTLHREAFF
TGTGCCAGCAGCCCCTCCGGGACACTACATAGGGAAGCTTTCTTT
>.|TRBD2|TRBJ2-6|TRBV7-9
CASSSGGSGANVLTF
TGTGCCAGCAGCTCGGGGGGCTCTGGGGCCAACGTCCTGACTTTC
>.|.|TRBJ2-7|TRBV5-6
CASFSSSYELLDYEQYF
TGTGCCAGCTTCTCTTCTTCTTACGAACTGCTCGACTACGAGCAGTACTTC
>.|.|TRBJ2-7|TRBV18
CASSPNPYEQYF
TGTGCCAGCTCACCAAATCCCTACGAGCAGTACTTC
>.|TRBD1|TRBJ1-2|TRBV7-2
CASSQTGIYGYTF
TGTGCCAGCAGCCAGACAGGGATCTATGGCTACACCTTC
>.|.|TRBJ2-7|TRBV18
CASSPPTSGGYEQYF
TGTGCCAGCTCACCACCGACAAGCGGAGGCTACGAGCAGTACTTC
>.|TRBD1|TRBJ1-1|TRBV10-2
CASLGGQTEAFF
TGCGCCAGCTTAGGGGGCCAAACTGAAGCTTTCTTT
>.|.|TRBJ1-3|TRBV11-3
CASSLSEGTGNTIYF
TGTGCCAGCAGCTTGAGTGAGGGTACTGGAAACACCATATATTTT
>.|.|TRBJ1-5|TRBV10-3
CAIRDSPQQPQHF
TGTGCCATCAGGGACAGTCCACAACAGCCCCAGCATTTT
>.|.|TRBJ1-5|TRBV4-3
CASSQDRAGWDSQPQHF
TGCGCCAGCAGCCAAGATCGGGCAGGGTGGGATAGTCAGCCCCAGCATTTT
>.|TRBD1|TRBJ1-5|TRBV19
CASSSSGQGFRQPQHF
TGTGCCAGTAGTTCTTCGGGACAGGGGTTTAGACAGCCCCAGCATTTT
>.|.|TRBJ1-1|TRBV27
CASSPGHLNTEAFF
TGTGCCAGCAGCCCGGGACACCTGAACACTGAAGCTTTCTTT
>few|TRBD1|TRBJ1-2|TRBV10-2
CASSGQGLSNYGYTF
TGCGCCAGCAGTGGACAGGGTTTATCCAACTATGGCTACACCTTC
>.|TRBD1|TRBJ1-3|TRBV2
CATGQGGNTIYF
TGTGCCACCGGACAGGGAGGAAACACCATATATTTT
>few|TRBD1|TRBJ2-5|TRBV5-1
CASSLRTRGQLPTQYF
TGCGCCAGCAGCTTAAGAACCAGGGGGCAACTTCCAACCCAGTACTTC
>.|TRBD2|TRBJ2-2|TRBV30
CAWSGLAGVTGELFF
TGTGCCTGGAGTGGTCTAGCGGGAGTCACCGGGGAGCTGTTTTTT
>.|.|TRBJ2-3|TRBV4-2
CASSQASASTDTQYF
TGTGCCAGCAGCCAAGCTAGCGCCTCCACAGATACGCAGTATTTT
>.|.|TRBJ2-3|TRBV7-9
CASSYWDTQYF
TGTGCCAGCAGCTATTGGGATACGCAGTATTTT
>.|.|TRBJ2-2|TRBV7-9
CASSLGAAGELFF
TGTGCCAGCAGCTTAGGGGCGGCCGGGGAGCTGTTTTTT
>.|.|TRBJ2-2|TRBV5-1
CASEDKPQDGTGELFF
TGCGCCAGCGAGGACAAACCCCAAGACGGCACCGGGGAGCTGTTTTTT
>.|.|TRBJ2-5|TRBV2
CASSEERTLQETQYF
TGTGCCAGCAGTGAAGAACGGACCCTACAAGAGACCCAGTACTTC
>.|.|TRBJ2-3|TRBV19
CASRMDPGTDTQYF
TGTGCCAGTAGAATGGACCCCGGCACAGATACGCAGTATTTT
>few|.|TRBJ2-7|TRBV6-5
CASTDTYEQYF
TGTGCCAGCACCGATACCTACGAGCAGTACTTC
>.|.|TRBJ2-3|TRBV27
CASSLSSPDTQYF
TGTGCCAGCAGTTTATCGAGCCCAGATACGCAGTATTTT
>.|.|TRBJ1-4|TRBV5-4
CASSSWGGGEKLFF
TGTGCCAGCAGCTCGTGGGGAGGAGGGGAAAAACTGTTTTTT
>once|TRBD1|TRBJ2-1|TRBV7-2
CASSLVSGQGASNEQFF
TGTGCCAGCAGCTTAGTCTCGGGGCAGGGGGCCAGCAATGAGCAGTTCTTC
>.|.|TRBJ1-5|TRBV13
CASSFRGGNQPQHF
TGTGCCAGCAGCTTTAGGGGGGGGAATCAGCCCCAGCATTTT
>.|TRBD1|TRBJ1-5|TRBV30
CAWSDRDRSNQPQHF
TGTGCCTGGAGTGACCGGGACAGGAGCAATCAGCCCCAGCATTTT
>.|.|TRBJ1-3|TRBV29-1
CSVEPGAGNTIYF
TGCAGCGTTGAACCAGGGGCTGGAAACACCATATATTTT
>.|.|TRBJ2-7|TRBV27
CASSLLPPYEQYF
TGTGCCAGCAGTTTACTTCCCCCCTACGAGCAGTACTTC
>.|TRBD1|TRBJ2-7|TRBV5-1
CASSLVTGGGNEQYF
TGCGCCAGCAGCTTGGTGACAGGGGGTGGGAACGAGCAGTACTTC
>.|TRBD1|TRBJ2-7|TRBV19
CASSPGQIYEQYF
TGTGCCAGTAGCCCGGGACAGATCTACGAGCAGTACTTC
>.|TRBD1|TRBJ1-1|TRBV19
CASSIDRGRGEAFF
TGTGCCAGTAGTATCGACAGGGGGCGAGGTGAAGCTTTCTTT
>.|.|TRBJ1-2|TRBV5-1
CASSPREGGTYGYTF
TGCGCCAGCAGCCCTAGGGAGGGAGGGACTTATGGCTACACCTTC
>.|.|TRBJ2-1|TRBV4-1
CASSPGYPEGNEQFF
TGCGCCAGCAGCCCGGGCTACCCGGAAGGCAATGAGCAGTTCTTC
>.|TRBD2|TRBJ2-3|TRBV4-3
CASSQGPAGGLGDTQYF
TGCGCCAGCAGCCAAGGGCCGGCGGGAGGGCTGGGAGATACGCAGTATTTT
>.|TRBD2|TRBJ2-3|TRBV10-3
CAISETSGSVSDTQYF
TGTGCCATCAGTGAGACTAGCGGGAGCGTATCAGATACGCAGTATTTT
>.|.|TRBJ2-1|TRBV6-6
CASRRRPDEQFF
TGTGCCAGCAGACGGAGACCGGATGAGCAGTTCTTC
>.|.|TRBJ2-1|TRBV19
CASNVGYRYNEQFF
TGTGCCAGTAACGTGGGATACCGCTACAATGAGCAGTTCTTC
>.|.|TRBJ2-7|TRBV5-6
CASSLMRLTYEQYF
TGTGCCAGCAGCTTGATGAGACTAACCTACGAGCAGTACTTC
>.|.|TRBJ2-2|TRBV5-1
CASSLEGLNTGELFF
TGCGCCAGCAGCTTGGAGGGACTTAACACCGGGGAGCTGTTTTTT
>few|.|TRBJ2-5|TRBV5-4
CASSGRSGETQYF
TGTGCCAGCAGCGGTCGGAGTGGGGAGACCCAGTACTTC
>.|.|TRBJ2-7|TRBV30
CAWSGRNYEQYF
TGTGCCTGGAGTGGTCGTAATTACGAGCAGTACTTC
>once|.|TRBJ2-5|TRBV2
CASRKYQETQYF
TGTGCCAGCAGGAAGTACCAAGAGACCCAGTACTTC
>.|TRBD1|TRBJ2-7|TRBV27
CASSAGTGRRYF
TGTGCCAGCAGTGCTGGGACAGGGCGTAGGTACTTC
>.|.|TRBJ1-1|TRBV29-1
CSGAPGWAMNTEAFF
TGCAGCGGGGCCCCTGGGTGGGCGATGAACACTGAAGCTTTCTTT
>.|TRBD1|TRBJ1-1|TRBV5-6
CASTRQGRNTEAFF
TGTGCCAGCACCAGACAGGGGAGGAACACTGAAGCTTTCTTT
>.|TRBD1|TRBJ1-5|TRBV29-1
CSVGQGGDQPQHF
TGCAGCGTCGGACAGGGGGGAGATCAGCCCCAGCATTTT
>.|.|TRBJ1-4|TRBV5-6
CASSLSDATNEKLFF
TGTGCCAGCAGCTTGTCTGATGCAACTAATGAAAAACTGTTTTTT
>.|.|TRBJ1-5|TRBV9
CASSKDGSNQPQHF
TGTGCCAGCAGCAAGGATGGGAGCAATCAGCCCCAGCATTTT
>.|.|TRBJ2-1|TRBV27
CASRAESSYNEQFF
TGTGCCAGCAGGGCAGAGTCTTCCTACAATGAGCAGTTCTTC
>few|TRBD2|TRBJ2-3|TRBV7-8
CASSTRTSGSKDTQYF
TGTGCCAGCAGCACAAGGACTAGCGGGAGTAAAGATACGCAGTATTTT
>once|.|TRBJ2-7|TRBV29-1
CSVNSGTHEQYF
TGCAGCGTTAATTCGGGAACTCACGAGCAGTACTTC
>few|.|TRBJ1-1|TRBV25-1
CASSWGGDGTEAFF
TGTGCCAGCAGTTGGGGGGGGGACGGGACTGAAGCTTTCTTT
>.|TRBD1|TRBJ1-1|TRBV29-1
CSAQDRDGTEAFF
TGCAGCGCCCAGGACAGGGATGGGACTGAAGCTTTCTTT